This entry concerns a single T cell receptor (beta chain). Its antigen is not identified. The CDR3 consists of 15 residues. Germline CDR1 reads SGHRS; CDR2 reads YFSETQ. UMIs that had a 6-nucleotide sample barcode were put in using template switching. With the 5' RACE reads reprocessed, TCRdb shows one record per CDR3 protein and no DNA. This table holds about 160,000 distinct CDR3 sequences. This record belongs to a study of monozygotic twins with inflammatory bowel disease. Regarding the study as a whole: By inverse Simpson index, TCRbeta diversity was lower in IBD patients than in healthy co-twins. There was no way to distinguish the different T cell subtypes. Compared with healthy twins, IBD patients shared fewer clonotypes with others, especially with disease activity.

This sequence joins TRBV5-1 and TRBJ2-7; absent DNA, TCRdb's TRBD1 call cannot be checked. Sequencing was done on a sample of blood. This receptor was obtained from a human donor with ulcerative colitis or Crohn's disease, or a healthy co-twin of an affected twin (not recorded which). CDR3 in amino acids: CASSRAGAESYEQYF.